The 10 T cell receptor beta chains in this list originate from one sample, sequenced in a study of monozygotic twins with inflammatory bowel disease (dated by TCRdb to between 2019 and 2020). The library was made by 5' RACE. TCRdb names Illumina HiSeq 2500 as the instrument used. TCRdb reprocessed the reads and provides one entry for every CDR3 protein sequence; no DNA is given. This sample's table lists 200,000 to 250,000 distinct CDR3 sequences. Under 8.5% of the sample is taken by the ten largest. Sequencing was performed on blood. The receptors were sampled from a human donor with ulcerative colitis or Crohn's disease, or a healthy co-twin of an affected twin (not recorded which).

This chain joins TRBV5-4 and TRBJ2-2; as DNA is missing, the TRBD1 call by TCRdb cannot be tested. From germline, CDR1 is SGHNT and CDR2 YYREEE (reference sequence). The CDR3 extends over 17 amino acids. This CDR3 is CASSLLYKQGNTGELFF.

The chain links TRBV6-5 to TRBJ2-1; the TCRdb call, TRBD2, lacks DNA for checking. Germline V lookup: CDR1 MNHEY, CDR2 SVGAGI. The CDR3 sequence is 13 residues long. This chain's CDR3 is CASSRTSGYEQFF.

This chain's CDR3 is CASSQTGTSGMEQYF. V gene TRBV4-3 combines with J gene TRBJ2-7; TCRdb gives TRBD2 as the D gene, but with no DNA this cannot be confirmed. The CDR3 contains 15 residues. Germline V gene lookup returns CDR1 LGHNA and CDR2 YSLEER.

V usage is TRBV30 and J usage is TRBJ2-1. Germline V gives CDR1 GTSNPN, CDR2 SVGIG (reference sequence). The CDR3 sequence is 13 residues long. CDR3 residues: CACILGPYNEQFF. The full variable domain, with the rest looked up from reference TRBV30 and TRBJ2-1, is SQTIHQWPATLVQPVGSPLSLECTVEGTSNPNLYWYRQAAGRGLQLLFYSVGIGQISSEVPQNLSASRPQDRQFILSSKKLLLSDSGFYLCACILGPYNEQFFGPGTRLTVL.

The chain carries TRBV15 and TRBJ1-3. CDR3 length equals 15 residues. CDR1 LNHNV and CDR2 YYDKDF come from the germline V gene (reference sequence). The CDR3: CATSRVEGSPGTIYF.

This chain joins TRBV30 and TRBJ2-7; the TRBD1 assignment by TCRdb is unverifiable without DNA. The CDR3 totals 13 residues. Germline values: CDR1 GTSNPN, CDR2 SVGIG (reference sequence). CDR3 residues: CAWRGGTGYEQYF.

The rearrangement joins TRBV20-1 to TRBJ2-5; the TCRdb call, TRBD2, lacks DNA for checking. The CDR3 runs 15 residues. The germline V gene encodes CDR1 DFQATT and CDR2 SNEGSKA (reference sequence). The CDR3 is CSARGPVPSGETQYF.

CDR3 region: CASSDSAVTDTQYF. This sequence joins TRBV2 and TRBJ2-3. This CDR3 is 14 amino acids long. CDR1 is SNHLY, CDR2 FYNNEI, per germline.

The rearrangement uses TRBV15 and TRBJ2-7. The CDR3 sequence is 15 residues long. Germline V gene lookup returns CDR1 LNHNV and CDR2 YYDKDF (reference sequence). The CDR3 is CATSRDMGIPTAQYF.

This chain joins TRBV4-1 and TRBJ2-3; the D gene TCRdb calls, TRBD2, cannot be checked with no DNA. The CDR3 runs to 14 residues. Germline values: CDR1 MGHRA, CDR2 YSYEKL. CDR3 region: CASSQGESTDTQYF.